Given below is one T cell receptor beta chain in context. Its antigen remains unidentified. No base qualities exist here, and no much larger clone lies one base off it. The source of the sample is a study of cytomegalovirus exposure and HLA in healthy donors (dated by TCRdb to about 2017). Regarding the complete study: In an earlier analysis of some 610 of the donors, approximately 300 Gb of sequence data and 95 million to 130 million unique TCR beta sequences from roughly 180 million T cells were reported. Using immunosequencing, the study profiled T cell repertoires from about 620 subjects and related those repertoires to cytomegalovirus serostatus. The study was designed to test whether signatures of past pathogen exposure could be identified by cataloging public T cell receptors. Rather than drawing on any new phenotypic data, the later analysis identified candidate immune exposures from TCR beta sequences and the way those sequences occurred across donors. Four to six DR-DQ haplotypes were handled as single units for association and clustering, since linkage in the cohort was strong. Typing coverage differed by locus: A, B, C, DRB1 and DQB1 were typed in roughly 620-630 donors, DQA1 in roughly 500, DPA1 in some 600, and DPB1 in 400 to 480. Among the roughly 400 genotyped donors, around 81% belonged to the genetic ancestry cluster associated with self-reported Caucasian donors. In a later analysis, previously published TCR beta repertoires from 550 to 750 donors were re-analyzed and high-resolution HLA genotyping was added so that TCR occurrence patterns could be studied. Along with the approximately 700-subject first cohort, a separate validation cohort of about 110 different subjects was used. HLA typing included class I and class II loci at four-digit resolution. In an earlier analysis of over 550 of the donors, high-throughput TCR beta sequencing was used to judge whether each TCR beta V gene segment behaved as functional or pseudogenic. A later genetic analysis took genome-wide SNP genotypes for about 55% of the roughly 700 donors and used that subset as a discovery cohort. Among 398 genotyped donors of the cohort, an average of approximately 250,000 unique TCR beta nucleotide sequences were sequenced per donor, roughly 20% of them non-productive. Every discovery cohort repertoire had been produced on one sequencing platform. High-throughput TCR immunosequencing, statistical association of individual TCRs with disease status, and machine learning were combined to predict cytomegalovirus infection status. An early release covering roughly 600 HLA-typed donors comprised 300 to 350 gigabases of sequencing data and around 80 million unique TCR sequences. Alongside the repertoire data, information on donor age, sex, ethnicity and CMV serostatus was compiled. Results the study describes overall, beyond this receptor: In vitro tests confirmed that a few of the cytomegalovirus-associated TCR beta chains recognize cytomegalovirus antigens. Immune exposure information for the cohort was limited to CMV serostatus. Most CMV-associated TCR beta chains appeared to be HLA-restricted in a later analysis, and the HLA associations seemed to be driven largely by CMV exposure. Because counts were too low, fewer than 20 rarely observed V segments, including chromosome 9 orphons, were excluded from the earlier analysis of 587 of the donors. In the study, approximately 160 TCR beta chains were listed as associated with cytomegalovirus. A later genetic analysis associated a missense DCLRE1C variant with V-gene and J-gene trimming of TCR beta chains, and an independent cohort replicated the association. Only TCR beta chains were sequenced in this cohort, and the absence of alpha or paired-chain data limited detectable features. Presence/absence analyses assumed roughly uniform sequencing depth across donors, an assumption that may not hold. Because some donors lacked HLA typing at each locus, the association tests relied only on the typed subset. It was suggested by the authors that the approach could potentially be generalized to other disease states and immunological phenotypes. When HLA alleles, especially DR and DQ, strongly co-occurred, TCR associations were difficult to assign to individual alleles. In a later analysis, around 15,000 TCR beta sequences were associated with specific HLA alleles at a false discovery rate of 0.05. A cluster of highly shared sequence variants was judged likely to be a technical artifact of the sequencing pipeline. According to a later analysis, parvovirus B19, influenza, CMV and Epstein-Barr virus appeared linked to several top co-occurrence clusters. A further reported finding was that TCR beta sequences accurately predicted the HLA-A and HLA-B alleles for most subjects in the first cohort. Linkage disequilibrium might explain the correlated functional status among segregating V segments, but an unknown experimental factor could not be ruled out. In a later analysis, HLA-associated TCR beta chains showed more clonal expansion and lower generation probabilities than non-associated chains that were equally common. Cytomegalovirus status was reported to be diagnosed by the classifier with high specificity and sensitivity in both the original and validation cohorts. Across donors, most TCR sequences were observed very rarely, whereas some public TCRs were present in many individuals. Some IMGT-functional V segments, including TRBV6-2 and TRBV6-3, could not be distinguished by the 87-base-pair reads and were therefore excluded. A later analysis found that TCR association rates varied across HLA loci, with DRB1 alleles showing the most associated TCRs and HLA-C alleles the fewest. Broadly in line with IMGT annotations, most TCR beta V segments showed up in productive rearrangements about 87% or about 30% of the time in an earlier analysis of about 500 of the donors. According to a later genetic analysis, donors in an Asian-associated ancestry cluster had fewer N-insertions in productive TCRs than the approximately 670-donor mean.

The cohort was made up of roughly 670 healthy bone marrow donors. All cohort members were sampled while nominally healthy, although unrecorded immune exposures were likely present. The donor tested CMV seronegative and was one of the 352 seronegative cohort members. A peripheral blood sample was provided by each donor, and peripheral blood mononuclear cells were used for TCR beta sequencing. The Qiagen DNeasy Blood Extraction Kit was used to extract genomic DNA from the blood cell samples. CDR1 and CDR2 (SGHDN, FVKESK) derive from the germline V gene. The CDR3 sequence holds 15 residues, the cysteine and phenylalanine included. CDR3 DNA only is kept here, 45 bases in frame from base 1. V lost 1 base and J lost 5 bases, and the count of bases not matched to a germline gene is 5. The library was produced with the immunoSEQ multiplex PCR assay. A mixture of 60 forward primers for TCR Vbeta segments and 13 reverse primers for TCR Jbeta segments was used in the multiplex PCR. Amplification of the CDR3 region of rearranged TCR beta genes was performed with a multiplex PCR assay on genomic DNA. The amplified TCR beta libraries were sequenced on the Illumina HiSeq System as 87-base-pair reads. For the original study's pipeline: A later analysis tallied about 77 million unique TCR beta chains across the 600 to 700 repertoires, and around 12 million of those chains were shared by two or more donors. Raw reads were error-corrected and collapsed into unique sequences by a nearest-neighbor algorithm in which closely related sequences were merged to remove PCR and sequencing errors. To assign V, D and J gene segments, CDR3 sequences were aligned to IMGT reference sequences. For a sequence to be retained, a match of at least six nucleotides was required to both a V gene segment and a J gene segment. A rearrangement counted as productive if the CDR3 had no stop codons and remained in frame with V and J, and every other rearrangement counted as non-productive. CDR3 was defined according to IMGT convention as the region running from the second conserved V-encoded cysteine to the conserved J-encoded phenylalanine. The earlier analysis of about 620 of the donors excluded sequences that lacked an unambiguous match to a single V gene segment. An earlier analysis of 550 to 650 of the donors classified V segments as functional when productive rearrangements were above 56.7% and as segregating when the standard deviation between donors was above 5%. A statistical classification framework was built to diagnose cytomegalovirus status from the catalog of TCR beta chain sequences. In a later analysis, TCR nucleotide sequences were compared against IMGT/GENE-DB human TR gene sequences so that V and J genes could be assigned. A later analysis assigned CDR3 sequences and most-parsimonious VDJ recombination scenarios with the TCRdist pipeline. In a later analysis, every TCR beta chain was defined by the combination of its CDR3 amino acid sequence and its V-gene family, and reads without a unique V-gene family were dropped. A later analysis removed roughly 590 highly shared, low-generation-probability nucleotide sequences to deal with suspected cross-contamination and a sequencing artifact. A later analysis calculated a clonal expansion index for each public chain from normalized within-repertoire ranks of inferred template counts. A later analysis computed generation probabilities with a VDJ recombination model fitted to out-of-frame rearrangements, and checked the results against IGoR. A later analysis scored TCR-TCR, TCR-HLA and TCR-CMV co-occurrence with hypergeometric tests, applying a repertoire-size bias correction to TCR pairs. A later analysis estimated false discovery rates by permuting HLA or CMV assignments 20 times. In a later analysis, co-occurring TCRs were grouped with DBSCAN, and TCRdist sequence similarity was added when clustering was performed within HLA-allele-positive subsets. Co-occurrence clustering excluded repertoires with fewer than 30,000 or more than 120,000 public chains, plus five with anomalous nucleotide sharing. In TCRdb, the immuneACCESS table is reduced to in-frame sequences with V and J assigned. These tables do not hold every clone; where another copy was compared, an unresolved V gene accounts for under half, and the others remain unexplained. The V and J calls and clone size were taken over from that table, and D and trimming were inferred from the DNA. The sample table shows under 200,000 clones, and 70% to 90% are seen once. The top ten hold roughly 0.33% of the sample.

The sequence was collected from a woman aged 30 to 39 in good health and CMV-seronegative. Sequencing used PBMCs. The sequence joins TRBV14 to TRBJ2-7; 10 of the junction bases match TRBD1. This receptor has the CDR3 CASSQGTGGLNEQYF. The nucleotide sequence is given as TGTGCCAGCAGCCAAGGGACAGGGGGGCTCAACGAGCAGTACTTC.